Listed here is a single T cell receptor (beta chain). What it recognizes is unknown. The entry originates in a study of cytomegalovirus exposure and HLA in healthy donors. Study-level points and caveats: What TCR beta sequences reportedly achieved was accurate prediction of HLA-A and HLA-B alleles in most subjects.

The junction had 5 bases not matched to a gene; V was cut back by 4 bases and J by 4 bases. The germline gives CDR1 SGHRS, CDR2 YFSETQ. The CDR3 sequence is 15 residues long. Researchers ran the PCR with 60 Vbeta and 13 Jbeta primers. Profiling relied on immunoSEQ multiplex PCR, and the TCRdb table lists in-frame clones only, not all of them. The sample consists of approximately 140,000 clones, 75% to 80% of them appearing once. The clonotype comes from a woman between 50 and 59 years old in good health and CMV-seronegative. Sequencing was carried out using PBMCs. The chain combines TRBV5-1 with TRBJ1-4; TRBD1 aligns across 9 bases. The CDR3 DNA follows: TGCGCCAGCAGCCGACGACAGGGGGATAATGAAAAACTGTTTTTT. Translation gives CASSRRQGDNEKLFF. The full variable domain, in which reference TRBV5-1 and TRBJ1-4 provide the parts outside the CDR3, is KAGVTQTPRYLIKTRGQQVTLSCSPISGHRSVSWYQQTPGQGLQFLFEYFSETQRNKGNFPGRFSGRQFSNSRSEMNVSTLELGDSALYLCASSRRQGDNEKLFFGSGTQLSVL.